This TCR beta chain was sequenced in a study of beta chain features in type 1 diabetes. Study overall: When patients were set against healthy donors, age, gender and cell yields were similar.

Sequenced material consisted of expressed TCRB transcripts (all of the isolated RNA was reverse transcribed). The assay was immunoSEQ multiplex PCR, and TCRdb's table has in-frame clones only and misses some. The top ten hold about 0.025% of the sample, which has under 900,000 clones, roughly a sixth seen once. V was pared by 2 bases and J by 0 bases, with 13 bases between. From germline, CDR1 is MNHNY and CDR2 SVGAGI (reference sequence). CDR3 length: 16 residues. This clone has more than one count but fewer than ten. The specimen sequenced was naive CD4+ T cells from blood. The chain links TRBV6-6 to TRBJ1-2; D uncertain. This TCR was sampled from a woman younger than 30 in good health. DNA for the CDR3: TGTGCCAGCAGTTACGGACGGAGCAAAGCTAACTATGGCTACACCTTC. It yields the protein CASSYGRSKANYGYTF.